This entry describes one T cell receptor (beta chain). Its specificity is unknown. The data derive from a study of T cell responses to AZD1222 COVID-19 vaccine. Study-wide context: Pooled samples include second doses given at about 4 or 12 weeks.

General study findings and limits: Compared with day 0, the breadth and depth of the Spike-specific TCR repertoire rose significantly after two doses of AZD1222.

The repertoire was sequenced with immunoSEQ multiplex PCR; TCRdb's copy has only in-frame clones and lacks some. The sample contains 150,000 or so clones, 88% of which appear only once. The CDR3 loop spans 16 amino acids. V was shortened by 0 bases and J by 5 bases, with 17 bases between the two germline ends. Germline V CDR1 and CDR2: LGHNA, YSLEER. V and J are TRBV4-3 and TRBJ2-7; possible D gene TRBD2, 5 bases. The TCR comes from an adult in good health. The material sequenced was peripheral blood, taken on day 0 of AZD1222 vaccination. The CDR3 region has the DNA TGCGCCAGCAGCCAAGAAGTAGGAGGCACACCCAACGAGCAGTACTTC. This codes for CASSQEVGGTPNEQYF.